The 31 T cell receptor beta chains listed next were all sequenced from one sample in a study of T cells in Graves' hyperthyroidism and ophthalmopathy. Amplification targeted TCR beta CDR3 regions from RNA transcripts. A first-round RT-PCR of the TCR CDR3 used the HTBI primer set. Each CDR3 protein is one row after TCRdb ran MiXCR on the multiplex PCR reads. Among approximately 380,000 distinct CDR3 sequences listed, roughly an eighth were seen once. Sequenced material: blood. The receptors shown here come from a man aged 50-59 years with Graves' ophthalmopathy.

This clonotype was counted ten times or more. The chain couples TRBV11-1 to TRBJ2-1; D unresolved. The CDR3 is 12 residues long. From germline, CDR1 is SGHAT and CDR2 FQDESV (reference sequence). V lost 6 bases and J 7 bases, leaving 10 bases between the germline ends. The CDR3 bases are TGTGCCAGCAGTCCTAACCTAAATGAGCAGTTCTTC. The encoded protein is CASSPNLNEQFF.

This clonotype was detected ten times or more. The chain employs TRBV13 and TRBJ2-5; D assignment may be TRBD1 or TRBD2 (5 bases each). Trimming left V 1 base short and J 9 bases short, with 9 bases between. From germline, CDR1 is PRHDT and CDR2 FYEKMQ (reference sequence). This CDR3 spans 12 amino acids. The CDR3 here is CASSLAPGPQYF. The CDR3, as DNA: TGTGCCAGCAGCTTAGCCCCGGGGCCCCAGTACTTC.

On this clonotype itself: A read error may produce the germline difference seen at one junction end. This chain connects TRBV25-1 to TRBJ1-4; perhaps TRBD1 as D (5 bases). This CDR3 is 14 amino acids long. CDR1 and CDR2 (germline): MGHDK, SYGVNS. In DNA, the CDR3 is TGTGCCAGCAGCCAGGGACGGACTAATGAAAAACTGCTTTTT. It codes for CASSQGRTNEKLLF.

This clonotype was observed a handful of times. A much more abundant neighbour one base away suggests this may be a read error. The chain links TRBV6-1 to TRBJ2-3, with unresolved D. The V gene lost 1 base and the J gene lost 5 bases, with 7 bases spanning the gap. Germline lookup yields CDR1 MNHNS and CDR2 SASEGT. This CDR3 is 13 amino acids long. The DNA for the CDR3 is TGTGCCAGCAGTGAAGGGCCGGGAGATACGCAGTATTTT. Protein sequence: CASSEGPGDTQYF.

The chain links TRBV12-5 to TRBJ1-3; no definite D call. There are 14 residues in the CDR3. CDR1 is LGHNT, CDR2 FRNRAP, per germline. V was cut by 7 bases and J by 0 bases, with 10 bases left in between. CDR3 sequence reads: CASAGRDSGNTIYF. The CDR3 nucleotides read TGTGCTAGTGCCGGGAGGGACTCTGGAAACACCATATATTTT. Together with reference TRBV12-5 and TRBJ1-3, the CDR3 gives the full variable domain: DARVTQTPRHKVTEMGQEVTMRCQPILGHNTVFWYRQTMMQGLELLAYFRNRAPLDDSGMPKDRFSAEMPDATLATLKIQPSEPRDSAVYFCASAGRDSGNTIYFGEGSWLTVV.

About this clonotype itself: A read error may be the cause here, since a much bigger clone is one base away. The rearrangement joins TRBV29-1 to TRBJ2-7, with D maybe TRBD1 (6 bases). The CDR3 is 14 residues long. V gave up 4 bases and J gave up 3 bases, with 16 bases separating them. The germline CDR1 and CDR2 sequences are SQVTM and ANQGSEA. CDR3 residues: CSVGLDRGIYEQYF. The CDR3 coding sequence is TGCAGCGTTGGGCTGGACAGAGGAATCTACGAGCAGTACTTC.

This clonotype showed up many times. This chain uses TRBV20-1 with TRBJ2-5; the match to TRBD2 covers 8 bases. V shed 4 bases and J 2 bases; nucleotides not matched to a gene: 3. This CDR3 region has 13 residues. In germline, CDR1 is DFQATT, CDR2 SNEGSKA (reference sequence). For the CDR3, the DNA is TGCAGTGCTATGGCTAGCGGGCAAGAGACCCAGTACTTC. Protein: CSAMASGQETQYF.

This clonotype was seen at least ten times. The chain links TRBV27 to TRBJ2-3; 10 nucleotides align to TRBD2. The CDR3 sequence is 15 residues long. J lost 5 bases, V lost 0 bases, and 2 bases had no gene match. Per the germline V gene, CDR1 is MNHEY and CDR2 is SMNVEV (reference sequence). CDR3 sequence (DNA): TGTGCCAGCAGTTTATCGATAGCGGGAGGAGATACGCAGTATTTT. Translation: CASSLSIAGGDTQYF.

In its sample, this clonotype was seen many times. This chain connects TRBV30 to TRBJ1-1, with a possible D match to TRBD1 (6 bases). The CDR3 spans 16 residues. Per the germline V gene, CDR1 is GTSNPN and CDR2 is SVGIG (reference sequence). Trimming took 4 bases from V and 11 from J, leaving 29 bases between them. This chain's CDR3 is CAWKAPPTGPPGAAFF. The CDR3 coding sequence is TGTGCCTGGAAGGCCCCCCCAACAGGGCCACCCGGAGCGGCTTTCTTT.

About this clonotype itself: This may arise from a read error, as a much more abundant clone is one base away. The chain links TRBV28 to TRBJ1-1; weak D call: TRBD1 (6 bases). The germline CDR1 and CDR2 sequences are MDHEN and SYDVKM. The CDR3 is 14 amino acids. The CDR3 coding sequence is TGTGCCAGCAGGTACCGGGACACGAACACTGGAGCTTTCTTT. Translating gives CASRYRDTNTGAFF.

In its sample, this clonotype was seen many times. This rearrangement joins TRBV7-9 to TRBJ1-1, with D possibly TRBD1 on 6 matching bases. The CDR3 runs to 14 residues. Germline assignment: CDR1 SEHNR and CDR2 FQNEAQ (reference sequence). Trimming took 5 bases from V and 8 from J, leaving 18 bases between them. Here the CDR3 DNA reads TGTGCCAGCAGCCAGACCGGGACAATGCTAGAAGCTTTCTTT. It translates to CASSQTGTMLEAFF.

The sample holds many counts of this clonotype. The chain recombines TRBV19 with TRBJ1-5; D is uncertain. The V end was cut by 7 bases, the J end by 1 base, with 14 bases between. From germline, CDR1 is LNHDA and CDR2 SQIVND (reference sequence). The CDR3 runs to 15 residues. The CDR3 loop is CASTPVPRSNQPQHF. For the CDR3, the DNA is TGTGCCAGTACCCCGGTCCCGCGCAGCAATCAGCCCCAGCATTTT.

There are many counts of this clonotype. J is TRBJ2-7 and V is TRBV28; TRBD1 or TRBD2 may be the D gene (6 bases each). The CDR3 extends over 13 amino acids. In germline, CDR1 is MDHEN, CDR2 SYDVKM. V was cut by 7 bases and J by 5 bases, with 15 bases left in between. CDR3 nucleotides: TGTGCCAGCAACTTTTGGGGGGCGGACGAGCAGTACTTC. As protein: CASNFWGADEQYF.

A few counts support this clonotype. The V gene is TRBV12-3 or TRBV12-4, the J gene TRBJ2-7; 12 bases align to TRBD2. V lost 3 bases, J lost 4 bases, and 4 bases stayed unmatched. This CDR3 is 15 amino acids long. CDR3 protein: CASSFPTSGSYEQYF. The CDR3 DNA follows: TGTGCCAGCAGTTTCCCGACTAGCGGGAGTTACGAGCAGTACTTC.

On this clonotype itself: It may be a read error: a sequence one base away is much more abundant. The gene calls are TRBV18 and TRBJ2-7, with a weak D call TRBD2 (6 bases). Germline CDR1 is KGHSH and CDR2 is LQKENI. The CDR3 is made up of 14 amino acids. CDR3 nucleotide sequence: TGTGCCGGCTCACCGGCTAGCGCGCACCTAGAGCAGTACTTC. It specifies CAGSPASAHLEQYF.

The sample holds a few counts of this clonotype. This chain uses TRBV2 with TRBJ2-7; 10 nucleotides line up with TRBD2. Germline V CDR1 and CDR2: SNHLY, FYNNEI. This CDR3 region has 13 residues. V gave up 6 bases and J gave up 4 bases; unmatched junction bases: 3. The CDR3 spells CASRPSGGYEQYF. CDR3 bases: TGTGCCAGCAGACCTAGCGGGGGTTACGAGCAGTACTTC.

This clonotype was recorded many times. The chain recombines TRBV11-2 with TRBJ1-6; D unresolved. The CDR3 totals 14 residues. Germline assignment: CDR1 SGHAT and CDR2 FQNNGV. V lost 0 bases, J lost 10 bases, and 10 bases lay in between. In DNA form, the CDR3 reads TGTGCCAGCAGCTTAGATCACCGGGCCTCACCCCTCCACTTT. Translated: CASSLDHRASPLHF.

This clonotype has only a few counts. In DNA form, the CDR3 reads TGTGCCAGCAGCATTCCGGGACTAGGTGGAGATACGCAGTATTTT. Amino acids: CASSIPGLGGDTQYF. The rearrangement joins TRBV5-4 to TRBJ2-3, with 8 bases identical to TRBD2. V lost 4 bases to trimming and J lost 5 bases; unmatched junction nucleotides: 9. Germline CDR1 and CDR2: SGHNT and YYREEE (reference sequence). The CDR3 spans 15 residues. The full variable domain, with the rest looked up from reference TRBV5-4 and TRBJ2-3, is ETGVTQSPTHLIKTRGQQVTLRCSSQSGHNTVSWYQQALGQGPQFIFQYYREEENGRGNFPPRFSGLQFPNYSSELNVNALELDDSALYLCASSIPGLGGDTQYFGPGTRLTVL.

V gene TRBV7-2 combines with J gene TRBJ2-1; the match to TRBD2 covers 15 bases. The germline CDR1 and CDR2 sequences are SGHTA and FQGNSA. The CDR3 has 18 amino acids. With V trimmed by 5 bases and J by 4 bases, 9 bases remained unmatched. In nucleotides, the CDR3 is TGTGCCAGCAGCCATTCCCGAGGACTAGCGGGAGGGTACAATGAGCAGTTCTTC. Its protein is CASSHSRGLAGGYNEQFF.

The chain has TRBV9 and TRBJ2-3; tentatively, D is TRBD1 (5 bases). The germline gives CDR1 SGDLS, CDR2 YYNGEE. CDR3 length: 13 amino acids. V gave up 0 bases and J gave up 4 bases, with 6 bases separating them. The CDR3, as DNA: TGTGCCAGCAGCGTAGCCAGGGCAGATACGCAGTATTTT. Its translation: CASSVARADTQYF.

This clonotype was detected many times. V usage is TRBV12-3 or TRBV12-4 and J usage is TRBJ2-1; TRBD2 agrees at 8 bases. The CDR3 has 16 residues. Trimming at V came to 5 bases and at J to 6 bases, leaving 12 bases not matched to a gene. In DNA form, the CDR3 reads TGTGCCAGCAGTCCGAGAACTAGCGGAGAGAGCAATGAGCAGTTCTTC. Its translation: CASSPRTSGESNEQFF.

This clonotype has a count of ten or more. This chain connects TRBV11-3 to TRBJ2-1; D is undetermined. The CDR3 is made up of 12 amino acids. Trimming cost V 1 base and J 13 bases, with 11 bases left between them. Germline CDR1 reads SGHNT; CDR2 reads YENEEA. CDR3 in DNA: TGTGCCAGCAGCTTAGGATCATCATCCCAGTTCTTC. It translates to CASSLGSSSQFF.

A word on this clonotype: A single base separates this from a much larger clone, so it may be a read error. This chain connects TRBV7-9 to TRBJ2-7; 7 bases fit TRBD1. The CDR3 consists of 14 residues. Germline assignment: CDR1 SEHNR and CDR2 FQNEAQ (reference sequence). CDR3 loop: CASGSTGLLYGQYF. CDR3 sequence (DNA): TGTGCCAGCGGATCGACAGGGCTACTCTACGGGCAGTACTTC.

This clonotype has a handful of counts. The chain links TRBV27 to TRBJ1-2; TRBD1 matches at 7 bases. Germline V gene lookup returns CDR1 MNHEY and CDR2 SMNVEV (reference sequence). The CDR3 spans 16 residues. The ends lost 3 bases at V and 5 bases at J; junction bases unmatched: 12. The CDR3 sequence is CASSFGTDIVGYGYTF. The CDR3 DNA reads TGTGCCAGCAGTTTCGGGACAGATATAGTCGGTTATGGCTACACCTTC.

The V gene is TRBV6-2 or TRBV6-3, the J gene TRBJ2-3; maybe TRBD1 (6 bases). The V end was cut by 7 bases, the J end by 4 bases, with 15 bases between. Per the germline V gene, CDR1 is MNHEY and CDR2 is SVGEGT. This CDR3 contains 14 residues. The CDR3 bases are TGTGCCAGCACCCATGCCTGGGGGCCAGATACGCAGTATTTT. It codes for CASTHAWGPDTQYF.

This clonotype was counted at least ten times. The chain carries TRBV4-2 and TRBJ2-7; TRBD2 matches 10 bases. The CDR3 extends over 15 amino acids. V gave up 3 bases and J gave up 4 bases; unmatched junction bases: 6. Looked up from germline, CDR1 is LGHNA and CDR2 is YNFKEQ. Written as DNA, the CDR3 is TGTGCCAGCAGCCATAGCACTAGCGGGACTTACGAGCAGTACTTC. Translation gives CASSHSTSGTYEQYF.

This chain joins TRBV10-3 and TRBJ2-7; perhaps TRBD1 as D (6 bases). The CDR3 spans 15 residues. Germline V lookup: CDR1 ENHRY, CDR2 SYGVKD. V lost 4 bases and J lost 6, with 19 bases in between. The chain's CDR3 is CAISGVLGQTGEQYF. DNA for the CDR3: TGTGCCATCAGTGGGGTTCTTGGACAGACTGGCGAGCAGTACTTC.

This clonotype was seen at least ten times. The DNA for the CDR3 is TGTGCCAGCTCCCCTCAAAGCGACCAGATCAATGAGCAGTTCTTC. It codes for CASSPQSDQINEQFF. The chain recombines TRBV18 with TRBJ2-1; D is undetermined. Germline V gene lookup returns CDR1 KGHSH and CDR2 LQKENI. Trimming removed 6 bases from V and 6 bases from J, with 18 bases in between. The CDR3 length is 15 residues. Full variable domain (rest looked up from reference TRBV18 and TRBJ2-1): NAGVMQNPRHLVRRRGQEARLRCSPMKGHSHVYWYRQLPEEGLKFMVYLQKENIIDESGMPKERFSAEFPKEGPSILRIQQVVRGDSAAYFCASSPQSDQINEQFFGPGTRLTVL.

This chain links TRBV14 with TRBJ1-2; D not certain. Trimming left V 0 bases short and J 3 bases short, with 5 bases between. The CDR3 loop spans 13 amino acids. Germline V gene lookup returns CDR1 SGHDN and CDR2 FVKESK. CDR3 DNA: TGTGCCAGCAGCCAAGATCTGGACTATGGCTACACCTTC. Translated: CASSQDLDYGYTF.

This clonotype was picked up a small number of times. The J gene is TRBJ2-7, the V gene TRBV19; 7 bases match TRBD1. The CDR3 spans 14 residues. The germline gives CDR1 LNHDA, CDR2 SQIVND (reference sequence). V dropped 7 bases and J dropped 3; count of bases not matched to a gene: 9. The CDR3 DNA reads TGTGCCAGTACCGCGGTTCCAGGGGGCTACGAGCAGTACTTC. Its protein product is CASTAVPGGYEQYF.

This sequence joins TRBV15 and TRBJ2-7; the D call may be TRBD1 or TRBD2 (5 bases each). V lost 0 bases and J 5 bases, leaving 14 bases between the germline ends. The CDR3 loop spans 15 amino acids. Germline loops: CDR1 LNHNV, CDR2 YYDKDF (reference sequence). The CDR3 spells CATSRDYGGRNEQYF. The CDR3 coding sequence is TGTGCCACCAGCAGAGATTATGGGGGAAGAAACGAGCAGTACTTC. Based on the CDR3 plus reference TRBV15 and TRBJ2-7, the full variable domain is DAMVIQNPRYQVTQFGKPVTLSCSQTLNHNVMYWYQQKSSQAPKLLFHYYDKDFNNEADTPDNFQSRRPNTSFCFLDIRSPGLGDTAMYLCATSRDYGGRNEQYFGPGTRLTVT.